This TCR beta chain was observed in a study of blood T cell repertoires in COVID-19. Study-wide background: The United States, Italy and Spain supplied acute and convalescent COVID-19 samples. Sources were T cells, B-cell-depleted T cells, or PBMCs; the material itself was cDNA or gDNA.

Deletions cut 7 bases from V and 0 bases from J, with 13 bases between. The CDR3 runs to 14 residues. Germline V gene data show CDR1 as MNHEY and CDR2 as SVGAGI. Methods used by the authors: The authors estimated nucleated cell counts from reference gene primer amplification. Generated by immunoSEQ multiplex PCR, the TCRdb table keeps only in-frame clones and is missing some. The V and J calls and clone size come from that table; D and trimming were worked out from the DNA. The sample contains 200,000 to 250,000 clones, 88% of which appear only once. The V gene is TRBV6-5, the J gene TRBJ2-7; D is possibly TRBD1 (6 bases). The sample comprised peripheral blood. The receptor was derived from a man between 65 and 85 years old with acute or convalescent COVID-19. DNA of the CDR3: TGTGCCAGCACCTCCCGGGACAACTCCTACGAGCAGTACTTC. It encodes CASTSRDNSYEQYF.